The source of this T cell receptor beta chain is a study of response to subunit inactivated influenza vaccine. General observations from the study: With each seasonal influenza vaccination, the authors suggested, few new T cells are recruited.

TCRdb re-derived calls from the RT-PCR reads in MiXCR, one entry per CDR3 protein. The repertoire holds about 780,000 distinct CDR3 sequences, with about a fifth as singletons. This clonotype has just a few counts. Its antigen remains unknown. Sequenced material: PBMCs from blood, taken 4 to 6 days after vaccination. This receptor was taken from a man over 45 who received an inactivated influenza vaccine.

The CDR3, as DNA: TGTGCCAGCAGGATGGGACGGAATAATTCACCCCTCCACTTT. The encoded protein is CASRMGRNNSPLHF. The rearrangement uses TRBV7-2 and TRBJ1-6, with D possibly being TRBD1 (5 bases). The CDR3 contains 14 residues. Germline loops: CDR1 SGHTA, CDR2 FQGNSA. V lost 6 bases to trimming and J lost 5 bases, with 11 bases between them.